These T cell receptor beta chains were read from a single sample in a study of CD8+ T cells in alopecia areata. Only in-frame clones appear in the TCRdb table, and some are missing; sequencing was by immunoSEQ multiplex PCR. Among 130,000 to 150,000 clones, roughly 82% were seen once, and the ten largest hold more than 20%. The sample was CD8+ T cells sorted from blood, taken at week 4, from a patient treated with tofacitinib. All receptors derive from a human donor with alopecia areata. The CDR3 runs from the conserved cysteine through the conserved F or W. The D gene is left open where the match is weak. Clone sizes are given selectively: once, few, many, or a class where the clone is expanded.

J gene: TRBJ2-7; clone size: NA; D gene: TRBD2; V gene: TRBV29-1; CDR3 DNA: TGCAGCGTGCGGGGGGGGCATTCTTACGAGCAGTACTTC; CDR3 protein: CSVRGGHSYEQYF
J gene: TRBJ2-3; clone size: few; D gene: TRBD2; V gene: TRBV19; CDR3 DNA: TGTGCCAGTAGTATAGATCACTCGACTAGCGGACACACAGATACGCAGTATTTT; CDR3 protein: CASSIDHSTSGHTDTQYF
J gene: TRBJ2-7; clone size: once; D gene: NA; V gene: TRBV27; CDR3 DNA: TGTGCCAGCGGACGCCACACAGTTCCCTACGAGCAGTACTTC; CDR3 protein: CASGRHTVPYEQYF
J gene: TRBJ1-1; clone size: NA; D gene: NA; V gene: TRBV7-2; CDR3 DNA: TGTGCCAGCACCCCGATCAGGGTCATGAACACTGAAGCTTTCTTT; CDR3 protein: CASTPIRVMNTEAFF
J gene: TRBJ2-5; clone size: NA; D gene: TRBD2; V gene: TRBV5-1; CDR3 DNA: TGCGCCAGCAGATCTAGCGGGGGCCTCCAAGAGACCCAGTACTTC; CDR3 protein: CASRSSGGLQETQYF
J gene: TRBJ2-4; clone size: NA; D gene: NA; V gene: TRBV30; CDR3 DNA: TGTGCCTGGAGTGTATCAGGGTCCCAAAACATTCAGTACTTC; CDR3 protein: CAWSVSGSQNIQYF
J gene: TRBJ2-7; clone size: NA; D gene: TRBD1; V gene: TRBV14; CDR3 DNA: TGTGCCAGCAGCCGAACCGGGACAGTCTACGAGCAGTACTTC; CDR3 protein: CASSRTGTVYEQYF
J gene: TRBJ2-3; clone size: NA; D gene: NA; V gene: TRBV29-1; CDR3 DNA: TGCAGCGTTACCGAGAGCACAGATACGCAGTATTTT; CDR3 protein: CSVTESTDTQYF
J gene: TRBJ2-5; clone size: NA; D gene: TRBD2; V gene: TRBV2; CDR3 DNA: TGTGCCAGCAGGGCTAGCGGGGCCCAAGAGACCCAGTACTTC; CDR3 protein: CASRASGAQETQYF
J gene: TRBJ2-7; clone size: NA; D gene: NA; V gene: TRBV6-4; CDR3 DNA: TGTGCCAGCAGTTTCGCACAGGGCGAGCAGTACTTC; CDR3 protein: CASSFAQGEQYF
J gene: TRBJ1-1; clone size: NA; D gene: NA; V gene: TRBV29-1; CDR3 DNA: TGCAGCGTGGAGGGCACTGAAGCTTTCTTT; CDR3 protein: CSVEGTEAFF
J gene: TRBJ2-7; clone size: NA; D gene: NA; V gene: TRBV15; CDR3 DNA: TGTGCCACCAGCACGACGGGGGCTTACGAGCAGTACTTC; CDR3 protein: CATSTTGAYEQYF
J gene: TRBJ1-2; clone size: NA; D gene: TRBD1; V gene: TRBV29-1; CDR3 DNA: TGCAGCGCCCATAGGGGGACAGGGGGCGAAGGCTACACCTTC; CDR3 protein: CSAHRGTGGEGYTF
J gene: TRBJ1-2; clone size: NA; D gene: NA; V gene: TRBV30; CDR3 DNA: TGTGCCTGGATGGACCCCACGGGCTACACCTTC; CDR3 protein: CAWMDPTGYTF
J gene: TRBJ2-7; clone size: NA; D gene: NA; V gene: TRBV27; CDR3 DNA: TGTGCCAGCAGTCTAGGGCAGACGGCCAACGAGCAGTACTTC; CDR3 protein: CASSLGQTANEQYF
J gene: TRBJ2-3; clone size: NA; D gene: NA; V gene: TRBV6-4; CDR3 DNA: TGTGCCAGCAGACCCAGTCCAGGGGGCACAGATACGCAGTATTTT; CDR3 protein: CASRPSPGGTDTQYF
J gene: TRBJ2-2; clone size: NA; D gene: NA; V gene: TRBV15; CDR3 DNA: TGTGCCACCAGCAGAGATTCTTCGTTGGTCAGCACCGGGGAGCTGTTTTTT; CDR3 protein: CATSRDSSLVSTGELFF
J gene: TRBJ2-7; clone size: NA; D gene: TRBD1; V gene: TRBV19; CDR3 DNA: TGTGCCAGTAGTAGGGGAGCAGGGGGACACGAGCAGTACTTC; CDR3 protein: CASSRGAGGHEQYF
J gene: TRBJ2-7; clone size: NA; D gene: NA; V gene: TRBV6-1; CDR3 DNA: TGTGCCAGCAAAGGGGAAAGGTACGAGCAGTACTTC; CDR3 protein: CASKGERYEQYF
J gene: TRBJ1-6; clone size: NA; D gene: NA; V gene: TRBV6-5; CDR3 DNA: TGTGCCAGCAGTTACACCGCAGGGGAAGGGAATTCACCCCTCCACTTT; CDR3 protein: CASSYTAGEGNSPLHF
J gene: TRBJ2-5; clone size: once; D gene: NA; V gene: TRBV5-4; CDR3 DNA: TGTGCCAGCAGCTCCACCTTGTACCAAGAGACCCAGTACTTC; CDR3 protein: CASSSTLYQETQYF
J gene: TRBJ2-5; clone size: NA; D gene: NA; V gene: TRBV6-1; CDR3 DNA: TGTGCCAGCAGTCCATTCCAGGGTTCGGCAGAGACCCAGTACTTC; CDR3 protein: CASSPFQGSAETQYF